The rows below give T cell receptor beta chains drawn from one sample of a study of blood T cell repertoires in COVID-19. Generated by immunoSEQ multiplex PCR, the TCRdb table keeps only in-frame clones and is missing some. The data contain under 200,000 clones, around 84% of them singletons. Material for sequencing was peripheral blood. The receptors stem from a woman aged 70-85 years with COVID-19, enrolled during active disease. Each CDR3 is given with its conserved first and last residue. Fields, in order: D gene, J gene, V gene, CDR3 protein. The D gene is left open where the match is weak.

>.|TRBJ1-1|TRBV6-5
CASMRQLNTEAFF
>.|TRBJ1-5|TRBV28
CASSSYKPQHF
>.|TRBJ2-2|TRBV5-6
CASSLDRSTGELFF
>TRBD1|TRBJ1-6|TRBV6-5
CASSRTGQDSPLHF
>.|TRBJ2-7|TRBV13
CASSQEGQREQYF
>.|TRBJ1-1|TRBV6-5
CASSYRGGNTEAFF
>TRBD2|TRBJ2-1|TRBV28
CASGGYGLALSNEQFF
>.|TRBJ2-5|TRBV27
CASSASGETQYF
>.|TRBJ2-1|TRBV11-1
CASRLFTGNEQFF
>TRBD1|TRBJ1-4|TRBV6-1
CASSYGGTGTEKLFF
>.|TRBJ1-3|TRBV30
CAWRRRAGERGGNTIYF
>TRBD1|TRBJ1-1|TRBV6-5
CASSSLDRGTEAFF
>.|TRBJ1-6|TRBV19
CASSTRVDSPLHF
>.|TRBJ1-1|TRBV7-3
CASSLGRGNTEAFF
>.|TRBJ2-2|TRBV5-5
CASSLMTQNTGELFF
>.|TRBJ1-6|TRBV18
CASSPLPRQENSPLHF
>.|TRBJ1-6|TRBV28
CASNLGDTYNSPLHF
>.|TRBJ1-2|TRBV20-1
CSAREQRITF
>TRBD2|TRBJ2-1|TRBV9
CASSDLAGAYNEQFF
>TRBD1|TRBJ1-6|TRBV14
CASSQEGQGNNSPLHF
>TRBD2|TRBJ2-7|TRBV4-2
CASSQEVSGAGSYEQYF
>.|TRBJ2-5|TRBV6-5
CASDPGFGSETQYF
>TRBD1|TRBJ1-6|TRBV5-1
CASSPQDRSGTPLHF
>TRBD2|TRBJ2-7|TRBV2
CASARDLSGRPYEQYF
>.|TRBJ2-1|TRBV9
CASSVEPTNEQFF
>.|TRBJ1-2|TRBV12-3/TRBV12-4
CASSFGQIYGYTF
>TRBD1|TRBJ1-2|TRBV6-5
CASSYSGTATYGYTF
>TRBD2|TRBJ2-2|TRBV6-5
CASIQGTSPGELFF
>.|TRBJ2-3|TRBV20-1
CSASRTADTQYF
>TRBD2|TRBJ2-1|TRBV15
CATSKAGGGSNEQFF
>TRBD1|TRBJ1-6|TRBV6-5
CASRDRVLTPLHF
>.|TRBJ2-7|TRBV18
CASSPRSYEQYF